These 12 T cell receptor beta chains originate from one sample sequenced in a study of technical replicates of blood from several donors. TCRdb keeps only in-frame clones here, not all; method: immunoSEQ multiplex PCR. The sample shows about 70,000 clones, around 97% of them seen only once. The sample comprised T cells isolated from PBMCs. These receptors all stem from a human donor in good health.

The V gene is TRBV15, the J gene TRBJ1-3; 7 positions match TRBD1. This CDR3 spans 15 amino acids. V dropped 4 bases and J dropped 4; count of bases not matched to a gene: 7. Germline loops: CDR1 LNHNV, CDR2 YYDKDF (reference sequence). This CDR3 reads CATSNHGTAGNTIYF. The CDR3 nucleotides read TGTGCCACCAGCAACCACGGGACAGCCGGAAACACCATATATTTT.

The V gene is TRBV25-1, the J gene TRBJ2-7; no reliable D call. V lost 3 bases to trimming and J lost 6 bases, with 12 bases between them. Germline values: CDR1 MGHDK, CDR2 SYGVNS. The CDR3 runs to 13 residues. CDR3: CASSDLLRFEQYF. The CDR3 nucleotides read TGTGCCAGCAGTGACCTCCTCCGGTTCGAGCAGTACTTC.

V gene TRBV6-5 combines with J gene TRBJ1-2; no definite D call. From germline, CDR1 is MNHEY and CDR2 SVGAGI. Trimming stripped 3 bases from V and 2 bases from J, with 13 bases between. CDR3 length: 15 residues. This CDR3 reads CASSYLSGVNYGYTF. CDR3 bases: TGTGCCAGCAGTTATTTAAGCGGTGTAAACTATGGCTACACCTTC.

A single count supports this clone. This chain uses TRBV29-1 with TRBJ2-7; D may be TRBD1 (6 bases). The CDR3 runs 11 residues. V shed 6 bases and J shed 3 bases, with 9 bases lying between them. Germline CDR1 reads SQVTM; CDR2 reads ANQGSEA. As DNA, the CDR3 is TGCAGCGTGATGGACAGCTACGAGCAGTACTTC. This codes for CSVMDSYEQYF.

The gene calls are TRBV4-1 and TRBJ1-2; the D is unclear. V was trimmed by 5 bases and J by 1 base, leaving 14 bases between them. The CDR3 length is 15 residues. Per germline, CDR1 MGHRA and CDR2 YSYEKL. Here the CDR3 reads CASSAPTRGNYGYTF. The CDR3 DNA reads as TGCGCCAGCAGCGCCCCTACGCGGGGTAACTATGGCTACACCTTC.

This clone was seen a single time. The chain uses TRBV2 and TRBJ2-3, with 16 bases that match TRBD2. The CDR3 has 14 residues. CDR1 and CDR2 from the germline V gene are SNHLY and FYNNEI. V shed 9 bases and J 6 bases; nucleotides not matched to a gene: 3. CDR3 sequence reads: CASPGLAGGDTQYF. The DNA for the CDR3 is TGTGCCAGTCCGGGACTAGCGGGAGGGGATACGCAGTATTTT.

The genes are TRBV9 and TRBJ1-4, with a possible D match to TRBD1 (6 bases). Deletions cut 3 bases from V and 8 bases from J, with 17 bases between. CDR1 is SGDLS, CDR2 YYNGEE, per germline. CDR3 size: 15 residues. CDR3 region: CASSDGQTLGEKLFF. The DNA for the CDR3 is TGTGCCAGCAGCGATGGACAGACCTTAGGGGAAAAACTGTTTTTT.

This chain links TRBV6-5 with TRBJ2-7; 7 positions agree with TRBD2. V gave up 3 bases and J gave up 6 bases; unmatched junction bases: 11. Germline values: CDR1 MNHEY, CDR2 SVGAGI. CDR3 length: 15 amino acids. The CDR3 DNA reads TGTGCCAGCAGTTATGTCAATAGCGGGTCTTCCGAGCAGTACTTC. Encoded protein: CASSYVNSGSSEQYF.

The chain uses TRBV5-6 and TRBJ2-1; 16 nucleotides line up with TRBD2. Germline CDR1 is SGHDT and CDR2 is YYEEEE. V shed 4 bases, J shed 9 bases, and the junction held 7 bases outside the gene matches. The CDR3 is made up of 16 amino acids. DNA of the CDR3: TGTGCCAGCAGCGGGGGACTAGCGGGGGGGCCGGTTGAGCAGTTCTTC. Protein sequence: CASSGGLAGGPVEQFF.

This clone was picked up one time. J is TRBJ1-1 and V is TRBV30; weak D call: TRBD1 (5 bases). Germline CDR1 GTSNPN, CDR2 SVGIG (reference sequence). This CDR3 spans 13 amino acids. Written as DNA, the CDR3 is TGTGCTCATAGACAGTCATTGAACACTGAAGCTTTCTTT. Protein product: CAHRQSLNTEAFF. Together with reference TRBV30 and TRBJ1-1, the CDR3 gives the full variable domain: SQTIHQWPATLVQPVGSPLSLECTVEGTSNPNLYWYRQAAGRGLQLLFYSVGIGQISSEVPQNLSASRPQDRQFILSSKKLLLSDSGFYLCAHRQSLNTEAFFGQGTRLTVV.

The DNA of the CDR3 is TGTGCCAGCAGACCACCCCTAACCTTTATGACAGGCAGGTCGGATACGCAGTATTTT. Amino acids: CASRPPLTFMTGRSDTQYF. The chain has TRBV7-9 and TRBJ2-3; D possibly corresponds to TRBD1 (6 bases). The CDR3 has 19 residues. Germline CDR1 reads SEHNR; CDR2 reads FQNEAQ (reference sequence). V lost 6 bases, J lost 6 bases, and 31 bases lay in between.

CDR3 nucleotide sequence: TGTGCCAGCAGCTTAGTGCCGAGTAGCACAGATACGCAGTATTTT. Amino acids: CASSLVPSSTDTQYF. This chain joins TRBV7-9 and TRBJ2-3; D is ambiguous. Germline values: CDR1 SEHNR, CDR2 FQNEAQ (reference sequence). Trimming removed 1 base at V and 0 bases at J, with 8 bases between. The CDR3 totals 15 residues. Variable domain in full (rest from reference TRBV7-9 and TRBJ2-3): DTGVSQNPRHKITKRGQNVTFRCDPISEHNRLYWYRQTLGQGPEFLTYFQNEAQLEKSRLLSDRFSAERPKGSFSTLEIQRTEQGDSAMYLCASSLVPSSTDTQYFGPGTRLTVL.